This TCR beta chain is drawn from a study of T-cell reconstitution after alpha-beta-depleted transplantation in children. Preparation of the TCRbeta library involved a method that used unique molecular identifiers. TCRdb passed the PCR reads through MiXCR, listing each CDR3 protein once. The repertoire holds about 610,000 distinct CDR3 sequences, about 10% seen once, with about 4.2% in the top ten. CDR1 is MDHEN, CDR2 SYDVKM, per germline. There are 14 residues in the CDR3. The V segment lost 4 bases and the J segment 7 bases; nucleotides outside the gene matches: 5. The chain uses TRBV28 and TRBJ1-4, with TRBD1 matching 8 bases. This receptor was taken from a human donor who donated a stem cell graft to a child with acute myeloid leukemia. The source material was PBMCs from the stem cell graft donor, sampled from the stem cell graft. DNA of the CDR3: TGTGCCAGCAGTTCGACAGGGGTCCTTGAAAAACTGTTTTTT. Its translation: CASSSTGVLEKLFF.